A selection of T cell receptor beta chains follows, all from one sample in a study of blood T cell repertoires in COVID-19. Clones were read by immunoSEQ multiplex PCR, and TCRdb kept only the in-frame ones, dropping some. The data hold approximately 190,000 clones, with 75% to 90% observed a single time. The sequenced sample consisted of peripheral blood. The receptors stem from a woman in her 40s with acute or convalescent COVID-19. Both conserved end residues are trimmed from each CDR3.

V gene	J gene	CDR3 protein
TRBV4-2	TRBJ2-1	ASSHQEATANNEQF
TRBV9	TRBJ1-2	ASSESRNYGYT
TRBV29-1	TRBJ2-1	SVGGEQF
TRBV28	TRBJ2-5	ASSPRWRETQY
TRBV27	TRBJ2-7	ASSPGRQWYEQY
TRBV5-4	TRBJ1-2	ASSLSYSEKDYGYT
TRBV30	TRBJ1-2	AGTGINYGYT
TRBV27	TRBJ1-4	ASSLRTARGEKLF
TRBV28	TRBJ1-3	ASSQDLPDTIY
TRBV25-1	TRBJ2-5	ASSLAGGSDQY
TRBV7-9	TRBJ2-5	ASSLSGLAFETQY
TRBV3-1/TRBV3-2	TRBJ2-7	ASSQEAARTSVSYEQY
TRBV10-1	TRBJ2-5	ASSDSGGYQETQY
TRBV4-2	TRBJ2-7	ASSPLAGGVYEQY
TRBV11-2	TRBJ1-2	ASSFPPSKRGYT
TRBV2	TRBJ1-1	ASNEGVGTEAF
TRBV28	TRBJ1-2	ASSRTGRIYGYT
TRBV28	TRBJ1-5	ASTRAAMPQH
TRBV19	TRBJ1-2	ASSPQQTGYT